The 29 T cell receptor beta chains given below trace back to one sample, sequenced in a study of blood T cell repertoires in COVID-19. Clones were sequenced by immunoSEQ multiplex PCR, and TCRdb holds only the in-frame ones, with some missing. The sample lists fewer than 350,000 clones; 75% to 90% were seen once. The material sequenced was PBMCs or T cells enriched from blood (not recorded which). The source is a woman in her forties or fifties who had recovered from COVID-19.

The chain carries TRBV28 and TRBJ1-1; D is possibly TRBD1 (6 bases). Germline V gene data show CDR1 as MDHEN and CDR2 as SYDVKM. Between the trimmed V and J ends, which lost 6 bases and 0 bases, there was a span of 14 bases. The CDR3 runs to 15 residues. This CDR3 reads CASSPYDRLNTEAFF. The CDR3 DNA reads TGTGCCAGCAGCCCATACGACAGGTTGAACACTGAAGCTTTCTTT. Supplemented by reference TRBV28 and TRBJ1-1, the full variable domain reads DVKVTQSSRYLVKRTGEKVFLECVQDMDHENMFWYRQDPGLGLRLIYFSYDVKMKEKGDIPEGYSVSREKKERFSLILESASTNQTSMYLCASSPYDRLNTEAFFGQGTRLTVV.

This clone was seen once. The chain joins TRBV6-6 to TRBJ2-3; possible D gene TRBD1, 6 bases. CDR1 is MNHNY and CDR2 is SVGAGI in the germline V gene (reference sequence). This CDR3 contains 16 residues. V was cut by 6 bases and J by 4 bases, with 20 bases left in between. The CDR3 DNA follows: TGTGCCAGCAGACGAGGGACAACGGATCGCGCAGATACGCAGTATTTT. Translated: CASRRGTTDRADTQYF.

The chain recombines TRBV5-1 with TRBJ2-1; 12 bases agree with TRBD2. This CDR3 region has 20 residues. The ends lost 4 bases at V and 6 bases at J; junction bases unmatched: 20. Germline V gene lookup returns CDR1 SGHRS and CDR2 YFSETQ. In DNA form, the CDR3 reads TGCGCCAGCAGCCCCGGACTAGCGGGACACCCAGCCCACGGCGTCAATGAGCAGTTCTTC. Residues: CASSPGLAGHPAHGVNEQFF.

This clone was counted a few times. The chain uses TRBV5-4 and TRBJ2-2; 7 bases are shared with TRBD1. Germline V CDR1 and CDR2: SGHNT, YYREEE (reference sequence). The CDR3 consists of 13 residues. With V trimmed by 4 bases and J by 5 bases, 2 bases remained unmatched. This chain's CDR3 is CASSRGRTGELFF. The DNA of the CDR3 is TGTGCCAGCAGCAGGGGGCGGACCGGGGAGCTGTTTTTT. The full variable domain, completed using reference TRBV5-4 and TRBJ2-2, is ETGVTQSPTHLIKTRGQQVTLRCSSQSGHNTVSWYQQALGQGPQFIFQYYREEENGRGNFPPRFSGLQFPNYSSELNVNALELDDSALYLCASSRGRTGELFFGEGSRLTVL.

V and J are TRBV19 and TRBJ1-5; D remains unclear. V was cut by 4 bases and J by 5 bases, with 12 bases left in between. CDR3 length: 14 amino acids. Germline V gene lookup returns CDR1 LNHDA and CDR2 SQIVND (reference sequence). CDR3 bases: TGTGCCAGTAGTACCCCTCAGCGGTATCAGCCCCAGCATTTT. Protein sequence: CASSTPQRYQPQHF.

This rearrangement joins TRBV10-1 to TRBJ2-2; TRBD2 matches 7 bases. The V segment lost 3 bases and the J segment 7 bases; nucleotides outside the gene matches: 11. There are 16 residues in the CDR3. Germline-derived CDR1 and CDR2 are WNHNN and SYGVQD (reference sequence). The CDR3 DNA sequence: TGCGCCAGCAGTGATCTGGCTAGCGGAGGGAACGGGGAGCTGTTTTTT. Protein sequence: CASSDLASGGNGELFF.

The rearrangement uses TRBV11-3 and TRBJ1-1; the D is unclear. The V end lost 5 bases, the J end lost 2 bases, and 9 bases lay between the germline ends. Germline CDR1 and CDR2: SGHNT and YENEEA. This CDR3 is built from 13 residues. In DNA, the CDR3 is TGTGCCAGCAGCGAGGAACTTAACACTGAAGCTTTCTTT. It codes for CASSEELNTEAFF. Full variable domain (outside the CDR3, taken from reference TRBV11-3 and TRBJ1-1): EAGVVQSPRYKIIEKKQPVAFWCNPISGHNTLYWYLQNLGQGPELLIRYENEEAVDDSQLPKDRFSAERLKGVDSTLKIQPAELGDSAVYLCASSEELNTEAFFGQGTRLTVV.

For the CDR3, the DNA is TGTGCCAGCGCGGACGGGAACCAAGAGACCCAGTACTTC. The encoded protein is CASADGNQETQYF. The chain employs TRBV27 and TRBJ2-5; a weak D match, TRBD2 (5 bases). Trimming pared 8 bases from V and 0 bases from J, leaving 10 bases between. CDR3 length: 13 residues. Germline-derived CDR1 and CDR2 are MNHEY and SMNVEV (reference sequence).

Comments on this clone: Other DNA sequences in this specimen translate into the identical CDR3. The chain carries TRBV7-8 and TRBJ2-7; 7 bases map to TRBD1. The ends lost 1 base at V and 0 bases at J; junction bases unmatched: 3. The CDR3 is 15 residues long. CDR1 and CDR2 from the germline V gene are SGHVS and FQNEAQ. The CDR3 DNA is TGTGCCAGCAGCTTAGTACAGGGGCCCTCCTACGAGCAGTACTTC. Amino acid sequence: CASSLVQGPSYEQYF. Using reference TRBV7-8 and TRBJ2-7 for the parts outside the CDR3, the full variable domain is GAGVSQSPRYKVAKRGQDVALRCDPISGHVSLFWYQQALGQGPEFLTYFQNEAQLDKSGLPSDRFFAERPEGSVSTLKIQRTQQEDSAVYLCASSLVQGPSYEQYFGPGTRLTVT.

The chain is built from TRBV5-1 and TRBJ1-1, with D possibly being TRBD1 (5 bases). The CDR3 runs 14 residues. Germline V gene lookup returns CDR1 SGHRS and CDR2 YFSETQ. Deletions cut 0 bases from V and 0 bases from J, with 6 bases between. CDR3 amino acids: CASSLGGMNTEAFF. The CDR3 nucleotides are TGCGCCAGCAGCTTGGGGGGCATGAACACTGAAGCTTTCTTT.

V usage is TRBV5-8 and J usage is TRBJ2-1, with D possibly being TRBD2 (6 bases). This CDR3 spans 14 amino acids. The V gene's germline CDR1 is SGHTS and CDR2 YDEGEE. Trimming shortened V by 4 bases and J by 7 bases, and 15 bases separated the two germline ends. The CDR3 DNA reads TGTGCCAGCAGCCGCGGGATTCGTAGTAATGAGCAGTTCTTC. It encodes CASSRGIRSNEQFF. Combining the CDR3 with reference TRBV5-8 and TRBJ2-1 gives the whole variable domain EAGVTQSPTHLIKTRGQQATLRCSPISGHTSVYWYQQALGLGLQFLLWYDEGEERNRGNFPPRFSGRQFPNYSSELNVNALELEDSALYLCASSRGIRSNEQFFGPGTRLTVL.

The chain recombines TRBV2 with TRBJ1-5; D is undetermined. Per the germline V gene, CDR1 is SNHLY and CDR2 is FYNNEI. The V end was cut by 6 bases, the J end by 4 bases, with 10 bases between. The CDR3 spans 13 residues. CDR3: CASSLRGNQPQHF. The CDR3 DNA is TGTGCCAGCAGCCTAAGAGGGAATCAGCCCCAGCATTTT.

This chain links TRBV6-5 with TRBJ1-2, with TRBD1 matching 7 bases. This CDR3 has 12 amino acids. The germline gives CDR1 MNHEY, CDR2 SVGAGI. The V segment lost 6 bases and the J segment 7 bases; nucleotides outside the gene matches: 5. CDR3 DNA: TGTGCCAGCAGCACCGACAGGGTTGGCTACACCTTC. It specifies CASSTDRVGYTF.

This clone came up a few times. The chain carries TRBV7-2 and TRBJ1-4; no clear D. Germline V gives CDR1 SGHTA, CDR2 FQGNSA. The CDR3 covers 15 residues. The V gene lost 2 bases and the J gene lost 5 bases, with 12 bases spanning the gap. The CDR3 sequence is CASSLMERRNEKLFF. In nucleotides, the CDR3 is TGTGCCAGCAGCTTAATGGAACGGAGAAATGAAAAACTGTTTTTT.

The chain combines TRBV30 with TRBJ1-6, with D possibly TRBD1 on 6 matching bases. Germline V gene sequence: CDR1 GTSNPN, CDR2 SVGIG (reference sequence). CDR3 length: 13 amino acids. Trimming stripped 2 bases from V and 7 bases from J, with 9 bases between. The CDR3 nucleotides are TGTGCCTGGAGTTTCGGACAGAATTCACCCCTCCACTTT. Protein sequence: CAWSFGQNSPLHF.

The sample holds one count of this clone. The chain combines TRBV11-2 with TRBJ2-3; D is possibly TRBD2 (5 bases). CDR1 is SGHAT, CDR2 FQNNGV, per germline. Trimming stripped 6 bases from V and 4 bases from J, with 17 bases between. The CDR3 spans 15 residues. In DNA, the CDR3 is TGTGCCAGCAGGCTGGCCGGGGTAAGCTCAGATACGCAGTATTTT. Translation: CASRLAGVSSDTQYF.

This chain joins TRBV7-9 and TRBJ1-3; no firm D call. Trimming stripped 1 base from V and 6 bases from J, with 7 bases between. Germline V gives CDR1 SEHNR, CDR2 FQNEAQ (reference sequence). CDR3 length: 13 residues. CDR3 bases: TGTGCCAGCAGCTTAGATGGCTTAAACACCATATATTTT. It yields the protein CASSLDGLNTIYF.

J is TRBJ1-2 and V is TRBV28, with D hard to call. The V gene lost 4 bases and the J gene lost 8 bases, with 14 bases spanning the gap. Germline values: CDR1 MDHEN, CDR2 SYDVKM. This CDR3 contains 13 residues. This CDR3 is CASSSGLTRGYTF. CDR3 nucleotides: TGTGCCAGCAGTTCGGGCCTCACTAGGGGCTACACCTTC.

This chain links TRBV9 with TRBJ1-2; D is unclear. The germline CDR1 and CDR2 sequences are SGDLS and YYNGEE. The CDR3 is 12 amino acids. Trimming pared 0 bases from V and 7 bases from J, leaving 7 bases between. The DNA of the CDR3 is TGTGCCAGCAGCGTAGGTCCGGGTGGCTACACCTTC. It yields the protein CASSVGPGGYTF. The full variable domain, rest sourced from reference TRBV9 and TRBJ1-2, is DSGVTQTPKHLITATGQRVTLRCSPRSGDLSVYWYQQSLDQGLQFLIQYYNGEERAKGNILERFSAQQFPDLHSELNLSSLELGDSALYFCASSVGPGGYTFGSGTRLTVV.

The CDR3 DNA is TGTGCCACCAGCAGAGATCTACGGGTGGCGGAGACCCAGTACTTC. It translates to CATSRDLRVAETQYF. This chain links TRBV15 with TRBJ2-5, with unresolved D. The germline V gene has CDR1 LNHNV and CDR2 YYDKDF (reference sequence). Trimming took off 0 bases at V and 5 bases at J, with 13 bases between the two ends. The CDR3 sequence is 15 residues long.

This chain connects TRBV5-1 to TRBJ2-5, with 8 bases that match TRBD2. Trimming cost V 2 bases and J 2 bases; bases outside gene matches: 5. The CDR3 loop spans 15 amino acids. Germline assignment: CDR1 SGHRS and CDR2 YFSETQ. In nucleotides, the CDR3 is TGCGCCAGCAGCTTTAGCGGGGTGATTCAAGAGACCCAGTACTTC. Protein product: CASSFSGVIQETQYF.

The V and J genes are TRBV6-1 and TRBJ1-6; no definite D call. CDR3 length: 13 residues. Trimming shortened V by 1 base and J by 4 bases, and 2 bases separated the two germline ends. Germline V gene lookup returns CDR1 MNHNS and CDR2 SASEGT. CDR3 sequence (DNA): TGTGCCAGCAGTGAAGTATATAATTCACCCCTCCACTTT. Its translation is CASSEVYNSPLHF.

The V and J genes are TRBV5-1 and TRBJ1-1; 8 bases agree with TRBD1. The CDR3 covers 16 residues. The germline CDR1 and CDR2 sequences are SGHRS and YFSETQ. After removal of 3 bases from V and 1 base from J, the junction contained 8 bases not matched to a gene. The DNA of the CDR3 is TGCGCCAGCAGCTCGGGACAGGTGACCCCGAACACTGAAGCTTTCTTT. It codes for CASSSGQVTPNTEAFF.

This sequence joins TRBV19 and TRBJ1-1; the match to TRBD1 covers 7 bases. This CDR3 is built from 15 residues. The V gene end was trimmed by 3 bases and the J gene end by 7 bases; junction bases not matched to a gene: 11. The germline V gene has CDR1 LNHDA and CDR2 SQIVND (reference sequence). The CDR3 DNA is TGTGCCAGTAGTATTGGACAGGCACGCAGGGTTGAAGCTTTCTTT. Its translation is CASSIGQARRVEAFF.

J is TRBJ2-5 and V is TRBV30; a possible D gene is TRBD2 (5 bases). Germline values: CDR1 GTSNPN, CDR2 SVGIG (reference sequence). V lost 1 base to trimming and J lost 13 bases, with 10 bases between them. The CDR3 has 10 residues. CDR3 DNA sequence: TGTGCCTGGAGTGGCGGACTCCTGTACTTC. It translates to CAWSGGLLYF.

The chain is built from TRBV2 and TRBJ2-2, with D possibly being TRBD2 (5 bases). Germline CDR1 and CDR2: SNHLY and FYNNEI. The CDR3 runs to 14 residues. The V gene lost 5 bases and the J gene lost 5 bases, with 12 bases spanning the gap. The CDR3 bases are TGTGCCAGCAGTCCCCTGGGGAGAACCGGGGAGCTGTTTTTT. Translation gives CASSPLGRTGELFF. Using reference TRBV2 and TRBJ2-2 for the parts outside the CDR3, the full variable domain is EPEVTQTPSHQVTQMGQEVILRCVPISNHLYFYWYRQILGQKVEFLVSFYNNEISEKSEIFDDQFSVERPDGSNFTLKIRSTKLEDSAMYFCASSPLGRTGELFFGEGSRLTVL.

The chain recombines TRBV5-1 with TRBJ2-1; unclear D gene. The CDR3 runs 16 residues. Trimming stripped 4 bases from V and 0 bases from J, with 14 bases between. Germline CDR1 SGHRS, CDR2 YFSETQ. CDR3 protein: CASSLMSASSYNEQFF. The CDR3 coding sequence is TGCGCCAGCAGCCTGATGAGCGCCAGCTCCTACAATGAGCAGTTCTTC.

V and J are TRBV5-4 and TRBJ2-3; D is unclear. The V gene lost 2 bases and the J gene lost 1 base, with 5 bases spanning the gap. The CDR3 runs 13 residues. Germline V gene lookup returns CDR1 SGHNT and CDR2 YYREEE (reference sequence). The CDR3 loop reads CASSFHGTDTQYF. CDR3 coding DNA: TGTGCCAGCAGCTTCCATGGCACAGATACGCAGTATTTT.

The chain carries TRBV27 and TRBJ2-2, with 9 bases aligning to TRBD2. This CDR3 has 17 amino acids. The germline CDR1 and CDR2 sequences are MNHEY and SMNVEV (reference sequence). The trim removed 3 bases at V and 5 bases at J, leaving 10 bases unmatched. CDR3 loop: CASSFLLAGGRTGELFF. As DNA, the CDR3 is TGTGCCAGCAGTTTTCTTCTTGCGGGAGGGAGGACCGGGGAGCTGTTTTTT.